This entry describes one TCR beta chain. Its antigen is not identified. Clones were sequenced by immunoSEQ multiplex PCR, and TCRdb holds only the in-frame ones, with some missing. The table for this sample gives over 140,000 clones. Per germline, CDR1 MNHEY and CDR2 SMNVEV (reference sequence). Trimming removed 1 base at V and 3 bases at J, with 1 base between. The CDR3 has 13 residues. The record originates from a study of T cell responses to AZD1222 COVID-19 vaccine. Whole-study findings and limits: Repertoires were collected only later (after the peak T cell response had occurred).

The gene calls are TRBV27 and TRBJ2-6, with D hard to call. Sequenced sample: peripheral blood. The receptor comes from an adult in good health. The chain's CDR3 is CASSLYGANVLTF. CDR3 nucleotides: TGTGCCAGCAGTTTATATGGGGCCAACGTCCTGACTTTC.